This is a list of T cell receptor beta chains from one sample in a study of shared clonotypes between healthy human individuals. The protocol was immunoSEQ multiplex PCR, while the TCRdb copy is restricted to in-frame clones and leaves out a portion. The sample consists of 2.3 million or so clones, approximately 95% of them appearing once. Sequencing input: naive CD4+ T cells from PBMCs. These receptor sequences come from a young man in good health. Some clones in this sample may be carry-over from other donors' samples. Both conserved end residues are part of each CDR3. A D gene is named only where the DNA matches it firmly. A clone size is listed for some rows: how often the clone was seen (once, few, many), or a class if it is expanded.

.	.	TRBJ2-5	TRBV5-4	CASSLKAQETQYF	TGTGCCAGCAGCTTGAAGGCACAAGAGACCCAGTACTTC
once	.	TRBJ1-2	TRBV5-1	CASSVNGGLNYGYTF	TGCGCCAGCAGCGTAAATGGGGGGTTGAACTATGGCTACACCTTC
.	.	TRBJ1-2	TRBV20-1	CSAAYGDGYTF	TGCAGTGCCGCTTACGGGGATGGCTACACCTTC
.	.	TRBJ2-7	TRBV5-1	CASSYAENYEQYF	TGCGCCAGCAGCTATGCGGAGAATTACGAGCAGTACTTC
.	.	TRBJ2-3	TRBV7-2	CASSPDLYDTQYF	TGTGCCAGCAGCCCCGACCTATACGATACGCAGTATTTT
.	TRBD1	TRBJ2-2	TRBV19	CASRTRGLGTGELFF	TGTGCCAGTAGGACCAGGGGGCTCGGCACCGGGGAGCTGTTTTTT
.	TRBD1	TRBJ1-3	TRBV28	CASTTYRGLSGNTIYF	TGTGCCAGCACCACCTACAGGGGGCTATCTGGAAACACCATATATTTT
.	.	TRBJ2-1	TRBV7-3	CASSWVSGNEQFF	TGTGCCAGCAGCTGGGTGAGTGGGAATGAGCAGTTCTTC
.	TRBD2	TRBJ2-2	TRBV18	CASSPRLAGSGELFF	TGTGCCAGCTCACCCCGACTAGCGGGATCCGGGGAGCTGTTTTTT
.	.	TRBJ2-1	TRBV27	CARPGDDEQFF	TGTGCCAGACCGGGGGACGATGAGCAGTTCTTC
.	TRBD2	TRBJ2-1	TRBV29-1	CSVEFLAASYNEQFF	TGCAGCGTGGAGTTTCTAGCGGCCTCCTACAATGAGCAGTTCTTC
.	TRBD1	TRBJ2-7	TRBV6-1	CASNPGQGASGEQYF	TGTGCCAGCAACCCAGGACAGGGGGCTAGCGGCGAGCAGTACTTC
.	.	TRBJ1-2	TRBV25-1	CASSESGPIGGYTF	TGTGCCAGCAGTGAATCGGGCCCTATTGGGGGCTACACCTTC
.	.	TRBJ1-2	TRBV28	CASSLIRGAYGYTF	TGTGCCAGCAGCCTCATCAGGGGTGCCTATGGCTACACCTTC
.	.	TRBJ1-3	TRBV11-3	CASSFSGGSGNTIYF	TGTGCCAGCAGCTTCTCCGGGGGATCGGGAAACACCATATATTTT
.	TRBD2	TRBJ2-7	TRBV27	CASSPSGAFSYEQYF	TGTGCCAGCAGTCCCAGCGGGGCCTTCTCCTACGAGCAGTACTTC
.	.	TRBJ1-2	TRBV7-6	CASSSYDRRGYTF	TGTGCCAGCAGCTCCTACGACAGGCGCGGCTACACCTTC
.	.	TRBJ1-1	TRBV7-3	CASSLSPGVTEAFF	TGTGCCAGCAGCTTAAGCCCAGGGGTCACTGAAGCTTTCTTT
.	.	TRBJ2-3	TRBV18	CASSPPVIMDTQYF	TGTGCCAGCTCACCACCTGTTATCATGGATACGCAGTATTTT
.	TRBD1	TRBJ2-7	TRBV5-1	CASSPPDREFTYEQYF	TGCGCCAGCAGCCCCCCCGACAGGGAATTTACCTACGAGCAGTACTTC
.	.	TRBJ1-1	TRBV9	CASSPQPSVRLSTSTEAFF	TGTGCCAGCAGCCCCCAGCCCTCGGTTAGACTCTCTACAAGCACTGAAGCTTTCTTT
.	.	TRBJ2-5	TRBV5-1	CASSSAGQETQYF	TGCGCCAGCAGCTCTGCTGGCCAAGAGACCCAGTACTTC
.	TRBD1	TRBJ2-3	TRBV6-1	CATTPGDSSTDTQYF	TGTGCCACCACCCCCGGGGACAGTAGCACAGATACGCAGTATTTT
.	.	TRBJ2-7	TRBV15	CATSRARGGLYEQYF	TGTGCCACCAGCAGGGCCCGAGGTGGCCTCTACGAGCAGTACTTC